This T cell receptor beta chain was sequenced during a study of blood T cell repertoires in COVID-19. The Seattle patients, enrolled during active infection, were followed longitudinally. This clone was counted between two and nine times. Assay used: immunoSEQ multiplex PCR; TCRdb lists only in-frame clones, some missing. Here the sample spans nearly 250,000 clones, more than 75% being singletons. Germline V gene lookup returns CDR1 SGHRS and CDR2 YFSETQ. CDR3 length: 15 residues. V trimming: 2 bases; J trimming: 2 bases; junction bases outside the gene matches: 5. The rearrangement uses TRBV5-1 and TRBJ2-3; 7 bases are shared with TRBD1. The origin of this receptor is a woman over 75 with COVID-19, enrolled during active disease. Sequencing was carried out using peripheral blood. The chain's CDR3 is CASSLPGGDTDTQYF. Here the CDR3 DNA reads TGCGCCAGCAGCTTACCAGGGGGAGACACAGATACGCAGTATTTT.